The 20 T cell receptor beta chains presented below share a single source sample, sequenced in a study of T cell changes during pregnancy in multiple sclerosis. The assay was immunoSEQ multiplex PCR, and TCRdb's table has in-frame clones only and misses some. The profile shows fewer than 95,000 clones, about 93% of them singletons. The sequences come from peripheral blood, collected in the first trimester of pregnancy. These receptors all come from a female donor with multiple sclerosis, enrolled in a pregnancy study.

The rearrangement joins TRBV7-2 to TRBJ1-3; D is unresolved. V was cut by 5 bases and J by 2 bases, with 13 bases left in between. The CDR3 consists of 15 residues. From germline, CDR1 is SGHTA and CDR2 FQGNSA. CDR3: CASSNRGGAGNTIYF. In DNA form, the CDR3 reads TGTGCCAGCAGCAACCGCGGTGGAGCTGGAAACACCATATATTTT.

This sequence joins TRBV19 and TRBJ2-2; 9 bases are a match to TRBD2. Losses at the gene ends were 3 bases for V and 6 bases for J; bases not matched to a gene: 11. Germline-derived CDR1 and CDR2 are LNHDA and SQIVND (reference sequence). The CDR3 extends over 17 amino acids. CDR3 protein: CASSIPPPGLAAGELFF. The CDR3 region has the DNA TGTGCCAGTAGTATCCCCCCTCCGGGACTAGCAGCCGGGGAGCTGTTTTTT.

The V and J genes are TRBV10-3 and TRBJ1-2, with D possibly matching TRBD1 (5 bases). Germline values: CDR1 ENHRY, CDR2 SYGVKD. Deletions cut 2 bases from V and 4 bases from J, with 17 bases between. This CDR3 region has 16 residues. The CDR3 loop reads CAISERLTDPIYGYTF. As DNA, the CDR3 is TGTGCCATCAGTGAGAGGTTGACAGATCCGATCTATGGCTACACCTTC.

V is TRBV5-7 and J is TRBJ2-2, with 9 positions matching TRBD1. TRBV5-7 counts as an open reading frame of uncertain function. This CDR3 is 16 amino acids long. V lost 3 bases, J lost 3 bases, and 6 bases stayed unmatched. The CDR3 protein is CASSYSGDRDTGELFF. The CDR3 nucleotides read TGTGCCAGCAGCTACTCAGGGGACAGGGACACCGGGGAGCTGTTTTTT.

This sequence joins TRBV6-6 and TRBJ2-7, with D perhaps TRBD2 (5 bases). The CDR3 extends over 16 amino acids. Germline V CDR1 and CDR2: MNHNY, SVGAGI (reference sequence). Trimming stripped 6 bases from V and 3 bases from J, with 21 bases between. This CDR3 reads CASSFILLVQDYEQYF. The CDR3 DNA reads as TGTGCCAGCAGCTTCATCTTACTAGTCCAGGACTACGAGCAGTACTTC.

This clone was seen a single time. The chain's CDR3 is CASRETGSGSYGYTF. The CDR3 nucleotides are TGTGCCAGTAGGGAGACAGGGAGCGGATCCTATGGCTACACCTTC. The J gene is TRBJ1-2, the V gene TRBV19; 7 bases match TRBD1. The CDR3 has 15 amino acids. Per the germline V gene, CDR1 is LNHDA and CDR2 is SQIVND (reference sequence). V was pared by 6 bases and J by 4 bases, with 11 bases of the junction left unmatched.

The chain has TRBV13 and TRBJ1-1, with 12 bases matching TRBD1. This CDR3 region has 14 residues. V shed 0 bases and J 8 bases; nucleotides not matched to a gene: 1. The germline gives CDR1 PRHDT, CDR2 FYEKMQ (reference sequence). The CDR3 region has the DNA TGTGCCAGCAGCTTAGGTGGGACAGGGGGCGAAGCTTTCTTT. Its protein product is CASSLGGTGGEAFF.

The gene calls are TRBV6-1 and TRBJ2-2, with 7 bases identical to TRBD1. Germline loops: CDR1 MNHNS, CDR2 SASEGT. Trimming at V came to 2 bases and at J to 0 bases, leaving 3 bases not matched to a gene. There are 16 residues in the CDR3. The CDR3 spells CASSEPGQTNTGELFF. The CDR3 coding sequence is TGTGCCAGCAGTGAACCGGGACAGACGAACACCGGGGAGCTGTTTTTT.

The chain uses TRBV7-3 and TRBJ2-1; 11 bases match TRBD2. The CDR3 length is 20 residues. J lost 7 bases, V lost 5 bases, and 22 bases had no gene match. Germline CDR1 SGHTA, CDR2 FQGTGA. The CDR3, as DNA: TGTGCCAGCAGCATTAGCGGGGGGGCCTCAGGATCCCTTAGAGGGAATGAGCAGTTCTTC. This gives the protein CASSISGGASGSLRGNEQFF.

The rearrangement uses TRBV30 and TRBJ2-3, with 9 nucleotides matching TRBD2. This CDR3 is built from 16 residues. CDR1 is GTSNPN and CDR2 is SVGIG in the germline V gene (reference sequence). The junction had 11 bases not matched to a gene; V was cut back by 1 base and J by 6 bases. For the CDR3, the DNA is TGTGCCTGGAGTGGTTTTGAGCGGGGGGCAGGGGATACGCAGTATTTT. Amino acids: CAWSGFERGAGDTQYF.

CDR3 loop: CASSLTDRTPYGYTF. CDR3 bases: TGTGCCAGCAGTTTAACGGACAGAACTCCCTATGGCTACACCTTC. This chain links TRBV6-1 with TRBJ1-2; tentative D call: TRBD1 (6 bases). In germline, CDR1 is MNHNS, CDR2 SASEGT. V lost 5 bases and J lost 4, with 17 bases in between. This CDR3 has 15 amino acids.

As to this clone: The sample holds other DNA sequences that translate to the same CDR3. CDR3 sequence (DNA): TGTGCCAGCAGTTACTCGATGGCGGGACGACCCTACGAGCAGTACTTC. Protein: CASSYSMAGRPYEQYF. The J gene is TRBJ2-7, the V gene TRBV6-5; D is perhaps TRBD2 (6 bases). Between the trimmed V and J ends, which lost 0 bases and 2 bases, there was a span of 14 bases. CDR3 length equals 16 residues. Germline-derived CDR1 and CDR2 are MNHEY and SVGAGI.

This clone was counted a single time. The CDR3 is CASMRGPFMNTEAFF. Here the CDR3 DNA reads TGTGCCAGCATGAGGGGGCCCTTCATGAACACTGAAGCTTTCTTT. V is TRBV7-8 and J is TRBJ1-1; 7 bases are a match to TRBD1. Trimming removed 7 bases from V and 0 bases from J; junction bases left unmatched: 8. The CDR3 consists of 15 residues. CDR1 SGHVS and CDR2 FQNEAQ come from the germline V gene.

The genes are TRBV5-1 and TRBJ2-1; 8 bases fit TRBD1. This CDR3 is 16 amino acids long. The ends lost 7 bases at V and 8 bases at J; junction bases unmatched: 17. Germline-derived CDR1 and CDR2 are SGHRS and YFSETQ. The CDR3 coding sequence is TGCGCCAGCCTTGAGGGGGGAACAGGGGGATTCGATGAGCAGTTCTTC. This translates into CASLEGGTGGFDEQFF. Complete variable domain (other parts from reference TRBV5-1 and TRBJ2-1): KAGVTQTPRYLIKTRGQQVTLSCSPISGHRSVSWYQQTPGQGLQFLFEYFSETQRNKGNFPGRFSGRQFSNSRSEMNVSTLELGDSALYLCASLEGGTGGFDEQFFGPGTRLTVL.

The chain couples TRBV5-4 to TRBJ1-2, with unresolved D. Trimming took off 0 bases at V and 2 bases at J, with 5 bases between the two ends. The germline gives CDR1 SGHNT, CDR2 YYREEE (reference sequence). The CDR3 is 13 residues long. In DNA, the CDR3 is TGTGCCAGCAGCTTGGACGGGAACTATGGCTACACCTTC. Translated: CASSLDGNYGYTF.

This chain connects TRBV19 to TRBJ2-1; 7 bases align to TRBD1. After removal of 5 bases from V and 4 bases from J, the junction contained 5 bases not matched to a gene. Germline assignment: CDR1 LNHDA and CDR2 SQIVND (reference sequence). The CDR3 is 14 residues long. The chain's CDR3 is CASSEGQPYNEQFF. The CDR3 DNA is TGTGCCAGTAGTGAGGGACAGCCATACAATGAGCAGTTCTTC. Combining the CDR3 with reference TRBV19 and TRBJ2-1 gives the whole variable domain DGGITQSPKYLFRKEGQNVTLSCEQNLNHDAMYWYRQDPGQGLRLIYYSQIVNDFQKGDIAEGYSVSREKKESFPLTVTSAQKNPTAFYLCASSEGQPYNEQFFGPGTRLTVL.

The gene calls are TRBV11-2 and TRBJ2-5; weak D call: TRBD1 (5 bases). V lost 5 bases, J lost 1 base, and 11 bases lay in between. The CDR3 consists of 14 residues. Germline lookup yields CDR1 SGHAT and CDR2 FQNNGV. DNA of the CDR3: TGTGCCAGCAGCCCGACAGTACGCCAAGAGACCCAGTACTTC. Translating it yields CASSPTVRQETQYF.

V gene TRBV7-2 combines with J gene TRBJ2-2, with TRBD2 as a possible D gene (5 bases). Germline loops: CDR1 SGHTA, CDR2 FQGNSA. The CDR3 is 14 amino acids. The V end was cut by 6 bases, the J end by 7 bases, with 15 bases between. Here the CDR3 reads CASSFNSVGGELFF. In nucleotides, the CDR3 is TGTGCCAGCAGTTTTAATAGCGTAGGCGGGGAGCTGTTTTTT.

This clone was picked up one time. One end of the junction fails to match germline, which may point to a read error. The chain recombines TRBV7-7 with TRBJ2-1; D is ambiguous. This CDR3 is 15 amino acids long. Germline CDR1 SSHAT, CDR2 FNYEAQ (reference sequence). CDR3: CASSETELDYNEQFF. As DNA, the CDR3 is TGTGCTAGCAGCGAAACAGAATTAGACTACAATGAGCAGTTCTTC.

This clone was seen just once. This rearrangement joins TRBV6-5 to TRBJ2-2; D unclear. Germline V lookup: CDR1 MNHEY, CDR2 SVGAGI. This CDR3 spans 15 amino acids. Between the trimmed V and J ends, which lost 9 bases and 5 bases, there was a span of 19 bases. CDR3 in DNA: TGTGCCAGTCGGAGCCGAGGCCTACCTACCGGGGAGCTGTTTTTT. Translating gives CASRSRGLPTGELFF.